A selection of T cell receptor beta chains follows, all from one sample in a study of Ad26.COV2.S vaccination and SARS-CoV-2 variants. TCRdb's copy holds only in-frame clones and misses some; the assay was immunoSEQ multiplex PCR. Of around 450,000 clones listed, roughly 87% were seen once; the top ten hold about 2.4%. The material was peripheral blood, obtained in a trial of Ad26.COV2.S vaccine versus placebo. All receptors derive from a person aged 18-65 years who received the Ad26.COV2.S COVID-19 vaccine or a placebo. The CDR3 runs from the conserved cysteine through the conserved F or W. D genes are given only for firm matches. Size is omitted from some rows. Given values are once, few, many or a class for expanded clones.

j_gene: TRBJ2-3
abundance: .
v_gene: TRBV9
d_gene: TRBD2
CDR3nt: TGTGCCAGCAGCGTAGCCTCTGGACTAGCGGGGCAAACCACAGATACGCAGTATTTT
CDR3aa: CASSVASGLAGQTTDTQYF

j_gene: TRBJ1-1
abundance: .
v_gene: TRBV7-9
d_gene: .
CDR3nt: TGTGCCAGCAGCTTAGCGGTTGGGGGTGCTTTCTTT
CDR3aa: CASSLAVGGAFF

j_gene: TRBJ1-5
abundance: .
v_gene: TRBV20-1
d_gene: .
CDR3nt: TGCAGTGCGAGTGGGGGGGGCTGGAGCAATCAGCCCCAGCATTTT
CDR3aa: CSASGGGWSNQPQHF

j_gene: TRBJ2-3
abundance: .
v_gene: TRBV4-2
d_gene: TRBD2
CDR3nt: TGTGCCAGCAGCCCGGGACTAGGAGATACGCAGTATTTT
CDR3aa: CASSPGLGDTQYF

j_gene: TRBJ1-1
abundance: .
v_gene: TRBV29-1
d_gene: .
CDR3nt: TGCAGCGTTGTCAGGTTGGACACTGAAGCTTTCTTT
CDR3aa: CSVVRLDTEAFF

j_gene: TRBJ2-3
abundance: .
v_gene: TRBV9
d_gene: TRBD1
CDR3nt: TGTGCCAGCAGCGTTGGGACAGGGGGCACAGATACGCAGTATTTT
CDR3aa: CASSVGTGGTDTQYF

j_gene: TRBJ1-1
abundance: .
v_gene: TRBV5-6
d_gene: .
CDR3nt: TGTGCCAGCAGCTTGGCACCGGGGGTGTACACTGAAGCTTTCTTT
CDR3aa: CASSLAPGVYTEAFF

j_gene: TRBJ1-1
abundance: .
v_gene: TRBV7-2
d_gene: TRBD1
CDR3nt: TGTGCCAGCAGCAACAGGGGGAGGAACACTGAAGCTTTCTTT
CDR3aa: CASSNRGRNTEAFF

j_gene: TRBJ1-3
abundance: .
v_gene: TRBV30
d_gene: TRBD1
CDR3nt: TGTGCCTGGAGAGAAAAACAGGGGAGAGAAGGAAACACCATATATTTT
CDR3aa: CAWREKQGREGNTIYF

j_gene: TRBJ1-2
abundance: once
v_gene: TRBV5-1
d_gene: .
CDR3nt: TGCGCCAGCACACCCCTACAGGGACCCCTTGGAGGCTACACCTTC
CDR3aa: CASTPLQGPLGGYTF

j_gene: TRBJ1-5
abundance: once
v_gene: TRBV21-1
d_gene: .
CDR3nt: TGTGCCAGCAGCAAAGCCGGGGGAGAACCAGGGCCCCAGCATTTT
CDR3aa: CASSKAGGEPGPQHF

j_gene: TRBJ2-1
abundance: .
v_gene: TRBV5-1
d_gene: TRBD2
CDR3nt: TGCGCCAGCAGCTTGGGACTAGCGGGCAGCCGTGAGCAGTTCTTC
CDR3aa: CASSLGLAGSREQFF

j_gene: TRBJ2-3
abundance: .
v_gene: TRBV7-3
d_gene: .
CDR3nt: TGTGCCAGCAGCCAAGAGCGGGCAGGGACAGATACGCAGTATTTT
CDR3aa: CASSQERAGTDTQYF

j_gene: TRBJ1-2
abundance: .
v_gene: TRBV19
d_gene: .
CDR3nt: TGTGCCAGTAGTCCCCTAGGCCAGGGAAGCTATGGCTACACCTTC
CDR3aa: CASSPLGQGSYGYTF

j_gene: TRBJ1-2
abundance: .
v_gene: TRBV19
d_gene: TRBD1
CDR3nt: TGTGCCAGTAGTATAGGCCAGGGGGCTGGCTATGGCTACACCTTC
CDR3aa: CASSIGQGAGYGYTF

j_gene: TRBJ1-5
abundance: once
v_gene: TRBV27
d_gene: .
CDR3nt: TGTGCCAGCAGTCTAAGTCGCAATCAGCCCCAGCATTTT
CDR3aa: CASSLSRNQPQHF

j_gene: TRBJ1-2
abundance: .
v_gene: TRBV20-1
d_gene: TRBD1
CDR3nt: TGCAGTGCTAGTGAATGGGACAGGGACTATGGCTACACCTTC
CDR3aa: CSASEWDRDYGYTF

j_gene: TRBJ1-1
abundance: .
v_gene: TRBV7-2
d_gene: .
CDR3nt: TGTGCCAGCAGCCAGCGGACGGTACTGAACACTGAAGCTTTCTTT
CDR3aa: CASSQRTVLNTEAFF

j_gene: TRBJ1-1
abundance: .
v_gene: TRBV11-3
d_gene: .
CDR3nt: TGTGCCAGCAGCCCCCAACAGGCCCTGAACACTGAAGCTTTCTTT
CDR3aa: CASSPQQALNTEAFF

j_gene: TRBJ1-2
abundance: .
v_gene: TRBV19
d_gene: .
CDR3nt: TGTGCCACCAGGGTACGAGGAGGCTACACCTTC
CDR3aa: CATRVRGGYTF

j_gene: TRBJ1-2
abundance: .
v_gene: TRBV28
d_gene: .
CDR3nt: TGTGCCAGCAGTTTCGGGGGAAACTATGGCTACACCTTC
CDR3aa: CASSFGGNYGYTF

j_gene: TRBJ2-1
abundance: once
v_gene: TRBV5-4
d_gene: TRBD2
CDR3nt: TGTGCCAGCAGCAGACCCCTAGCGGATAATGAGCAGTTCTTC
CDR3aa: CASSRPLADNEQFF

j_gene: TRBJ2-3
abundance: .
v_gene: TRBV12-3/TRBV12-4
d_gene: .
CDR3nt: TGTGCCAGCAGTCCAGGTGGCACAGATACGCAGTATTTT
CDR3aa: CASSPGGTDTQYF

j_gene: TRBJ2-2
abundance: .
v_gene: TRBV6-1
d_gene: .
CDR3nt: TGTGCCAGCAGTGAAGGGGCTGGGGAGCTGTTTTTT
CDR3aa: CASSEGAGELFF

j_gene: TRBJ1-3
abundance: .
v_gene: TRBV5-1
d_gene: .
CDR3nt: TGCGCCAGCAGCTTACAGCCGCTGGGATCAGAAAACACCATATATTTT
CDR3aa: CASSLQPLGSENTIYF

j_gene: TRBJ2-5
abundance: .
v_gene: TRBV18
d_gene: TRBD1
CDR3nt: TGTGCCAGCTCACGCGGCGGGACAGGGTCCGAGACCCAGTACTTC
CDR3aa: CASSRGGTGSETQYF

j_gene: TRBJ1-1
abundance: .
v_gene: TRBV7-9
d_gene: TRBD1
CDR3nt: TGTGCCAGCAGCCTACAGGGGGCAGGCGGCACTGAAGCTTTCTTT
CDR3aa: CASSLQGAGGTEAFF

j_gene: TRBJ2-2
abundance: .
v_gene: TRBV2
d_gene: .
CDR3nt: TGTGCCAGCAGTGGTCTCGGGGAGCTGTTTTTT
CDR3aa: CASSGLGELFF

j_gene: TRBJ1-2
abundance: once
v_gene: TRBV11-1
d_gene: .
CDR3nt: TGTGCCAGCAGCTTAGACAGCCCTAACTATGGCTACACCTTC
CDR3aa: CASSLDSPNYGYTF

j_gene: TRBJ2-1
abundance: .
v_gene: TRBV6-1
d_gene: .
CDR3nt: TGTGCCAGCAGTGAAAATGGAGGCCTCAATGAGCAGTTCTTC
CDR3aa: CASSENGGLNEQFF

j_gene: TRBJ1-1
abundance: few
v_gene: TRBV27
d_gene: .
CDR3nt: TGTGCCAGCAGTTTGAACGGAATGAACACTGAAGCTTTCTTT
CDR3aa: CASSLNGMNTEAFF

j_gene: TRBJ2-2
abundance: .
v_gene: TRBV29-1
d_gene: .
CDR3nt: TGCAGCGTCAGGGTGAGGGACACCGGGGAGCTGTTTTTT
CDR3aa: CSVRVRDTGELFF

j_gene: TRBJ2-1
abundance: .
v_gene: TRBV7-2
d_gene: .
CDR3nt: TGTGCCAGCAGCTTAGACATTAGAGAGCAGTTCTTC
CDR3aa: CASSLDIREQFF

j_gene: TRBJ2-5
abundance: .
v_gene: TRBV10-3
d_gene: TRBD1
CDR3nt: TGTGCCATCAGGGGACAGGGACAAGAGACCCAGTACTTC
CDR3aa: CAIRGQGQETQYF